This TCR beta chain is from a study of blood T cell repertoires in COVID-19 (dated by TCRdb to between 2020 and 2021). As for the study more broadly: Collaborator samples came from the United States, Italy and Spain and covered acute and convalescent phases of COVID-19. Deeply sampled blood TCRbeta repertoires from subjects exposed to, actively infected with, or recovered from COVID-19 were included in the dataset. The sample metadata nearly always contained a de-identified subject ID, COVID-19 status, age in years and sex. Samples were obtained from the ongoing ImmuneRACE study (first 160 participants) and from about 1,300 subjects provided by 6 global collaborators. The prospective study material was composed of cDNA or gDNA derived from T cells, B-cell-depleted T cells, or PBMCs. The repertoires were made available in a free public database intended to serve as a resource for research on the immune response to SARS-CoV-2. Where available, HLA class I and class II types were obtained from metadata supplied by the sample provider rather than from assay-based typing. What the authors observed across the whole study: Clinical and demographic metadata were provided uncurated, with the amount varying by source and participant.

The immunoSEQ Assay, a bias-controlled multiplex PCR, was used to amplify TCRbeta CDR3 regions from genomic DNA. In the source study's methods: Nucleated cell counts per sample were estimated from amplification of reference gene primers within the assay. To quantify the absolute abundance of each unique TCRbeta CDR3 rearrangement, sequence reads were collapsed and filtered. For each sample, productive Simpson clonality was calculated as the square root of Simpson's diversity index over productive rearrangements. TCRdb carries this immuneACCESS record with in-frame sequences only. Its versions omit some clonotypes, under half of them owing to an unresolved V gene in the studies checked, with the rest unexplained. V and J calls and clone size are as listed in that table; D and trimming were resolved from the DNA. The sample data list roughly 300,000 clones, and roughly 86% of these were observed just once. The top ten hold 9% to 9.5% of the sample.

Collaborating institutions collected whole blood in K2EDTA tubes following their own protocols. For TCRbeta analysis, collaborator samples were shipped as frozen whole blood, as isolated PBMCs, or as DNA extracted from either sample type. As for this clone: The clone's antigen remains unknown. Nothing much larger sits one base from this clone, and base qualities are not available.

There are 17 amino acids in the CDR3, from cysteine to phenylalanine inclusive. Only the CDR3 DNA stays, 51 bases, in frame from base 1. V and J are trimmed by 2 bases and 2 bases, and the gene matches miss 9 bases of the junction. The CDR1 and CDR2 encoded by the germline V gene (reference sequence) are SEHNR and FQNEAQ. The V and J genes are TRBV7-9 and TRBJ2-3; TRBD1 agrees with 8 junctional bases. The sample taken for sequencing was peripheral blood. This TCR was sampled from a man in his late teens or twenties with active or convalescent COVID-19. CDR3 protein: CASSLRGDRGYTDTQYF. The DNA is TGTGCCAGCAGCTTAAGAGGAGACAGGGGTTACACAGATACGCAGTATTTT.